The next 23 T cell receptor beta chains were all read from a single sample in a study of control samples from healthy donors and cancer patients. Using immunoSEQ multiplex PCR, the repertoire was profiled, and TCRdb retains in-frame clones only, with some absent. The sample has around 76,000 clones, around 94% seen once; the top ten hold 6.2%. Sequenced: blood. These receptors all stem from a woman aged 35 to 49 in good health.

The rearrangement joins TRBV10-3 to TRBJ2-5; 9 bases match TRBD1. Trimming at V came to 3 bases and at J to 5 bases, leaving 10 bases not matched to a gene. This CDR3 region has 16 residues. Per germline, CDR1 ENHRY and CDR2 SYGVKD. The CDR3 reads CAISDPQQGAWETQYF. The CDR3 DNA follows: TGTGCCATCAGTGACCCCCAACAGGGGGCTTGGGAGACCCAGTACTTC.

V and J are TRBV7-2 and TRBJ1-1; a weak D match, TRBD1 (5 bases). Germline V lookup: CDR1 SGHTA, CDR2 FQGNSA. This CDR3 is 16 amino acids long. Trimming cost V 3 bases and J 1 base, with 15 bases left between them. This CDR3 is CASSFLYGAGNTEAFF. For the CDR3, the DNA is TGTGCCAGCAGCTTCCTCTATGGGGCGGGGAACACTGAAGCTTTCTTT.

The chain is built from TRBV30 and TRBJ1-2, with D tentatively TRBD1 (5 bases). This CDR3 is built from 12 residues. The germline V and J ends were trimmed by 3 bases and 6 bases, with 11 bases remaining between them. Germline V gene lookup returns CDR1 GTSNPN and CDR2 SVGIG (reference sequence). For the CDR3, the DNA is TGTGCCTGGAGGGCAGTCAGGGATGGCTACACCTTC. Translating gives CAWRAVRDGYTF.

This clone is a singleton in its sample. The rearrangement uses TRBV12-3 or TRBV12-4 and TRBJ1-1; D may be TRBD1 (5 bases). V shed 7 bases and J shed 12 bases, with 18 bases lying between them. The CDR3 has 12 amino acids. The CDR3 protein is CASTLGTAKTFF. CDR3 DNA: TGTGCCAGCACCCTCGGGACGGCTAAAACTTTCTTT.

The chain recombines TRBV29-1 with TRBJ2-7, with D maybe TRBD2 (5 bases). The CDR3 has 13 residues. V was cut by 7 bases and J by 3 bases, with 16 bases left in between. Germline lookup yields CDR1 SQVTM and CDR2 ANQGSEA. CDR3 DNA sequence: TGCAGCGCTGCTTCGGGATTCTACTACGAGCAGTACTTC. Its protein product is CSAASGFYYEQYF.

The gene calls are TRBV7-9 and TRBJ2-7; D gene uncertain. V shed 5 bases and J shed 6 bases, with 17 bases lying between them. There are 14 residues in the CDR3. Per germline, CDR1 SEHNR and CDR2 FQNEAQ (reference sequence). CDR3 DNA sequence: TGTGCCAGCAGCCAAGATGTAGAGAGTCGCGAGCAGTACTTC. It yields the protein CASSQDVESREQYF.

The rearrangement uses TRBV7-9 and TRBJ2-7; no clear D gene. Trimming took off 1 base at V and 4 bases at J, with 5 bases between the two ends. Germline V gene sequence: CDR1 SEHNR, CDR2 FQNEAQ (reference sequence). This CDR3 has 12 amino acids. CDR3 residues: CASSLGVYEQYF. The DNA for the CDR3 is TGTGCCAGCAGCTTAGGTGTGTACGAGCAGTACTTC.

The chain has TRBV29-1 and TRBJ2-1; D ambiguous. Trimming pared 4 bases from V and 4 bases from J, leaving 8 bases between. Germline V lookup: CDR1 SQVTM, CDR2 ANQGSEA. The CDR3 spans 12 residues. Written as DNA, the CDR3 is TGCAGCGTTGGGTTAGAGTACAATGAGCAGTTCTTC. It translates to CSVGLEYNEQFF.

The J gene is TRBJ1-2, the V gene TRBV15; D is unclear. V lost 0 bases to trimming and J lost 5 bases, with 4 bases between them. Germline assignment: CDR1 LNHNV and CDR2 YYDKDF (reference sequence). The CDR3 contains 12 residues. CDR3 sequence reads: CATSRDQYGYTF. For the CDR3, the DNA is TGTGCCACCAGCAGAGATCAGTATGGCTACACCTTC.

The rearrangement uses TRBV4-2 and TRBJ2-1; 9 nucleotides align to TRBD2. V shed 0 bases, J shed 10 bases, and the junction held 13 bases outside the gene matches. This CDR3 is built from 17 residues. Germline-derived CDR1 and CDR2 are LGHNA and YNFKEQ. The CDR3 spells CASSQDKLAGGGREQFF. The CDR3 coding sequence is TGTGCCAGCAGCCAAGATAAACTCGCGGGGGGGGGACGCGAGCAGTTCTTC.

This sequence joins TRBV18 and TRBJ2-7, with 9 bases fitting TRBD1. The length of the CDR3 is 15 residues. The V gene's germline CDR1 is KGHSH and CDR2 LQKENI. The junction had 11 bases not matched to a gene; V was cut back by 6 bases and J by 5 bases. The CDR3 is CASSKTGQGMHEQYF. The CDR3 DNA sequence: TGTGCCAGCTCCAAGACCGGACAGGGGATGCACGAGCAGTACTTC.

The chain links TRBV19 to TRBJ1-3, with 7 bases aligning to TRBD1. Trimming removed 10 bases from V and 4 bases from J; junction bases left unmatched: 7. Per germline, CDR1 LNHDA and CDR2 SQIVND (reference sequence). This CDR3 is built from 13 residues. The CDR3 region has the DNA TGTGCCATGGCGGGGACAGACGGAAACACCATATATTTT. Protein sequence: CAMAGTDGNTIYF.

This clone was recorded only once. The chain recombines TRBV11-1 with TRBJ1-1, with D uncertain. Deletions cut 3 bases from V and 1 base from J, with 15 bases between. The CDR3 length is 16 residues. Germline V gives CDR1 SGHAT, CDR2 FQDESV (reference sequence). CDR3 loop: CASSLVLGEWNTEAFF. The CDR3 DNA is TGTGCCAGCAGCTTGGTACTTGGTGAGTGGAACACTGAAGCTTTCTTT. Combining the CDR3 with reference TRBV11-1 and TRBJ1-1 gives the whole variable domain EAEVAQSPRYKITEKSQAVAFWCDPISGHATLYWYRQILGQGPELLVQFQDESVVDDSQLPKDRFSAERLKGVDSTLKIQPAELGDSAMYLCASSLVLGEWNTEAFFGQGTRLTVV.

CDR3 protein: CASSSLGTGYGYTF. The CDR3 DNA sequence: TGTGCCAGTAGTAGCCTGGGGACGGGGTATGGCTACACCTTC. V usage is TRBV19 and J usage is TRBJ1-2; a possible D gene is TRBD1 (5 bases). The CDR3 length is 14 residues. Trimming removed 4 bases from V and 5 bases from J, with 14 bases in between. CDR1 and CDR2 (germline): LNHDA, SQIVND (reference sequence).

The rearrangement uses TRBV6-5 and TRBJ2-7; weak D call: TRBD2 (6 bases). Looked up from germline, CDR1 is MNHEY and CDR2 is SVGAGI. Trimming removed 7 bases from V and 2 bases from J, with 12 bases in between. The CDR3 runs 13 residues. This CDR3 reads CASKRTTTYEQYF. The CDR3 DNA follows: TGTGCCAGCAAGCGGACTACAACCTACGAGCAGTACTTC.

The CDR3 sequence: CASSLYERTDVSGAFF. DNA for the CDR3: TGTGCCAGCAGCTTGTACGAAAGGACAGACGTTTCTGGGGCTTTCTTT. This chain joins TRBV5-8 and TRBJ1-1; D might be TRBD1 (6 bases). There are 16 residues in the CDR3. Germline CDR1 is SGHTS and CDR2 is YDEGEE. V dropped 1 base and J dropped 11 bases, with 24 bases sitting between them.

The rearrangement joins TRBV19 to TRBJ2-7, with 7 bases matching TRBD2. Germline CDR1 is LNHDA and CDR2 is SQIVND (reference sequence). The CDR3 consists of 16 residues. With 5 bases clipped from V and 0 bases from J, the junction kept 10 bases outside the gene matches. The CDR3 nucleotides are TGTGCCAGTAGTCTTTATGGCGGGAGACCCTCCTACGAGCAGTACTTC. It is translated as CASSLYGGRPSYEQYF.

The V call is TRBV18, the J call TRBJ1-1, with no clear D. V lost 3 bases to trimming and J lost 3 bases, with 11 bases between them. This CDR3 is 14 amino acids long. The germline gives CDR1 KGHSH, CDR2 LQKENI. For the CDR3, the DNA is TGTGCCAGCTCACCCCCGGCGAGGTACACTGAAGCTTTCTTT. It encodes CASSPPARYTEAFF.

The chain links TRBV19 to TRBJ1-5, with no clear D. Germline values: CDR1 LNHDA, CDR2 SQIVND (reference sequence). This CDR3 region has 11 residues. Trimming took 3 bases from V and 13 from J, leaving 10 bases between them. Written as DNA, the CDR3 is TGTGCCAGTAGTATTAGGCAGACACAGCATTTT. Its translation is CASSIRQTQHF.

The chain is built from TRBV19 and TRBJ1-5; TRBD1 aligns across 9 bases. This CDR3 is 17 amino acids long. The ends lost 4 bases at V and 1 base at J; junction bases unmatched: 8. The germline gives CDR1 LNHDA, CDR2 SQIVND (reference sequence). For the CDR3, the DNA is TGTGCCAGTAGTAACGGGACAGGGATAAGGAGCAATCAGCCCCAGCATTTT. Its translation: CASSNGTGIRSNQPQHF.

This clone was recorded a few times. J is TRBJ1-2 and V is TRBV7-8; possible D gene TRBD1, 5 bases. The CDR3 consists of 14 residues. CDR1 and CDR2 from the germline V gene are SGHVS and FQNEAQ. Trimming stripped 1 base from V and 2 bases from J, with 8 bases between. The CDR3: CASSLDTGNYGYTF. The DNA for the CDR3 is TGTGCCAGCAGCTTAGACACAGGAAACTATGGCTACACCTTC.

The V call is TRBV6-5, the J call TRBJ1-1; 10 positions match TRBD1. Per germline, CDR1 MNHEY and CDR2 SVGAGI. This CDR3 region has 15 residues. With 5 bases clipped from V and 4 bases from J, the junction kept 7 bases outside the gene matches. In DNA, the CDR3 is TGTGCCAGCAGTCTCCGGACAGGGGGGAGCACTGAAGCTTTCTTT. It translates to CASSLRTGGSTEAFF.

This sequence joins TRBV5-6 and TRBJ1-5; D unresolved. Germline V lookup: CDR1 SGHDT, CDR2 YYEEEE. The CDR3 contains 15 residues. Trimming stripped 2 bases from V and 7 bases from J, with 16 bases between. CDR3 DNA: TGTGCCAGCAGCTTATGGCAGATGCTACCCCAGCCCCAGCATTTT. Its protein is CASSLWQMLPQPQHF.